This paragraph reports one TCR beta chain. The antigen is undetermined. A junction end diverges from the germline sequence, so it may reflect a read error. This entry comes from a study of OX40 agonist ivuxolimab in advanced cancers. Findings and caveats of the study: On average, CD8+ T cells had more expanded clones than CD4+.

The CDR3 totals 17 residues. Germline assignment: CDR1 SGHRS and CDR2 YFSETQ. Clones were sequenced by immunoSEQ multiplex PCR, and TCRdb holds only the in-frame ones, with some missing. The sample has 72,000 or so clones, around 85% seen once. The specimen comprised CD4+ or CD8+ T cells sorted from blood, sampled in a trial of the OX40 agonist ivuxolimab. V gene TRBV5-1 combines with J gene TRBJ2-5, with 8 nucleotides matching TRBD1. The sequence was collected from an adult with an advanced solid tumor such as melanoma, head and neck, liver or kidney cancer. Written as DNA, the CDR3 is TGCGCCAGCAGCGCGGGACAGGCCGCCAATACCAAAGAGATCCAGTACTTC. This gives the protein CASSAGQAANTKEIQYF. Combining the CDR3 with reference TRBV5-1 and TRBJ2-5 gives the whole variable domain KAGVTQTPRYLIKTRGQQVTLSCSPISGHRSVSWYQQTPGQGLQFLFEYFSETQRNKGNFPGRFSGRQFSNSRSEMNVSTLELGDSALYLCASSAGQAANTKEIQYFGPGTRLLVL.